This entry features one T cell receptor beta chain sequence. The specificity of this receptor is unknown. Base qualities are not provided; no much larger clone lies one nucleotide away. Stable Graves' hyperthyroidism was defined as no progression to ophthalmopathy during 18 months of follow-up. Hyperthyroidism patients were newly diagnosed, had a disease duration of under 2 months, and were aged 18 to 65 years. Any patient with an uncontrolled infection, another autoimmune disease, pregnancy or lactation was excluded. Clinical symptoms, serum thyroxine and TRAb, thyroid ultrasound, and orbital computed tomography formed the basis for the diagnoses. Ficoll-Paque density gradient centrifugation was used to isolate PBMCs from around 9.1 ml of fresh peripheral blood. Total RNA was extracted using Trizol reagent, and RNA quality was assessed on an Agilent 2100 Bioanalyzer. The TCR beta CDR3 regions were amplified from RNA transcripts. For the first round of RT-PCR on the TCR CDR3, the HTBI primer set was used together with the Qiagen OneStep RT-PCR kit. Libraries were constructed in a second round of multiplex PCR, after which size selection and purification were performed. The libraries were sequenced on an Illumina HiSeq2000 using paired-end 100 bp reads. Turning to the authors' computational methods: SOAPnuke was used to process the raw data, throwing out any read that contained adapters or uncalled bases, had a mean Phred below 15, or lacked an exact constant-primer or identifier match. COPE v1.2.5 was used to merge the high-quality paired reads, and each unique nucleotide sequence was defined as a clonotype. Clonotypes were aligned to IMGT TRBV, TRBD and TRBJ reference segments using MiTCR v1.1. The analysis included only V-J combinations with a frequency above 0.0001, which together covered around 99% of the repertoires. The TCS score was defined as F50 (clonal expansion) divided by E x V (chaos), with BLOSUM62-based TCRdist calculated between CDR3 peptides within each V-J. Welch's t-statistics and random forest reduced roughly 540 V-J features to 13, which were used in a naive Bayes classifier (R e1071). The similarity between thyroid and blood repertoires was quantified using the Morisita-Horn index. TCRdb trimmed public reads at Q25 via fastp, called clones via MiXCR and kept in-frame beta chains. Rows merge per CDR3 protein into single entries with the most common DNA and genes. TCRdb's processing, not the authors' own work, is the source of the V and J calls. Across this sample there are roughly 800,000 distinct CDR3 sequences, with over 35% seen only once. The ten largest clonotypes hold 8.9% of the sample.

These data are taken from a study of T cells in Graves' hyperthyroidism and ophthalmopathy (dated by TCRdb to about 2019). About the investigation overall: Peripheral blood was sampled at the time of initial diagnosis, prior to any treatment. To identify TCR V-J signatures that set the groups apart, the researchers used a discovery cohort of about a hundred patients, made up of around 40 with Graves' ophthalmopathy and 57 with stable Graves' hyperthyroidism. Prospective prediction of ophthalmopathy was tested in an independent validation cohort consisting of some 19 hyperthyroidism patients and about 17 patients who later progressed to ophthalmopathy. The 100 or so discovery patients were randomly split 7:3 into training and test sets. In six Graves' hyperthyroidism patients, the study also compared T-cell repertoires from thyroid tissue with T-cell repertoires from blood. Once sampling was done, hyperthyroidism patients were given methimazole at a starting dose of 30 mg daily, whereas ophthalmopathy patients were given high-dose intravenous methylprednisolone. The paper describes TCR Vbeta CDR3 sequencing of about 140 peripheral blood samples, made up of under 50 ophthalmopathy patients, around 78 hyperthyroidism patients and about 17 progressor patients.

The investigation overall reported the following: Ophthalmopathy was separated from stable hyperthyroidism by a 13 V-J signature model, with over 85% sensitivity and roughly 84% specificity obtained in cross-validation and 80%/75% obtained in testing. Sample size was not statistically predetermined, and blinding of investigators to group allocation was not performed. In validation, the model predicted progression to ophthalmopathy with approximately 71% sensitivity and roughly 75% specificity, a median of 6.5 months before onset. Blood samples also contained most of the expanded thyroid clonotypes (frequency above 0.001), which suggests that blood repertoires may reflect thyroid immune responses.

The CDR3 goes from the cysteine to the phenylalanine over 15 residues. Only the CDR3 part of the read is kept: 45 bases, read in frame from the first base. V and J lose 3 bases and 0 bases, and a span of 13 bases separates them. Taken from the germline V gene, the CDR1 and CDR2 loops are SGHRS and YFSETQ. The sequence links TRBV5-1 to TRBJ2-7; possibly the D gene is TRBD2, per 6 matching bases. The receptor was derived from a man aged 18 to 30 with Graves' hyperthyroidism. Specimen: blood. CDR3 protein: CASSSSLGSSYEQYF. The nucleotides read TGCGCCAGCAGCTCCAGCCTCGGGAGCTCCTACGAGCAGTACTTC. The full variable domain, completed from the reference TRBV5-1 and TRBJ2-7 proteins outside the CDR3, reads KAGVTQTPRYLIKTRGQQVTLSCSPISGHRSVSWYQQTPGQGLQFLFEYFSETQRNKGNFPGRFSGRQFSNSRSEMNVSTLELGDSALYLCASSSSLGSSYEQYFGPGTRLTVT.